The present entry profiles one T cell receptor (beta chain) with its context. Its cognate antigen is unknown. The germline gives CDR1 LGHDT, CDR2 YNNKEL (reference sequence). The CDR3 runs 17 residues. V shed 1 base and J shed 3 bases, with 15 bases lying between them. Assay: immunoSEQ multiplex PCR; the TCRdb copy retains only in-frame clones and omits some. This sample has about 97,000 clones, with around 87% found just once. The data are from a study of T cell responses to AZD1222 COVID-19 vaccine. Findings of the study overall: When two AZD1222 doses had been given, Spike-specific TCR breadth and depth rose. Repertoire sampling occurred only after the peak T cell response.

The source material was peripheral blood, sampled 28 days after the second AZD1222 dose. The chain employs TRBV3-1 (or the pseudogene TRBV3-2) and TRBJ1-4; possibly TRBD1 for D (5 bases). The source is an adult who received the AZD1222 COVID-19 vaccine. The chain's CDR3 is CASSQGPRGASNEKLFF. The CDR3 DNA follows: TGTGCCAGCAGCCAAGGACCGAGGGGAGCCTCTAATGAAAAACTGTTTTTT.